The entry that follows covers one TCR beta chain sequence. What it binds is not known. This sample is drawn from a study of T cell repertoires in cytomegalovirus infection. About the study: The study used recently identified HLA-C-restricted and well-studied HLA-B-restricted CMV epitopes. A matching HLA type, together with CMV infection, was signaled by public TCR beta signatures.

Study outcomes and limitations: Accumulated public TCR beta family frequency recognized individuals carrying CMV together with the relevant HLA.

TCRdb re-called the reads with MiXCR, one entry per CDR3 protein. The data contain under 500,000 distinct CDR3 sequences, more than 40% of them singletons. Germline V gene sequence: CDR1 KGHSH, CDR2 LQKENI. This CDR3 has 15 residues. Deletions cut 3 bases from V and 11 bases from J, with 20 bases between. The chain carries TRBV18 and TRBJ1-5, with D maybe TRBD1 (5 bases). The material sequenced was cultured PBMCs, taken from culture after CMV antigen stimulation. The receptor's source is a human donor in good health (CMV status not recorded). Some clones in this sample may be carry-over from other donors' samples. The CDR3 DNA sequence: TGTGCCAGCTCACCGGGGACGGTGGTTGATGGTACCCAGCATTTT. Translation gives CASSPGTVVDGTQHF.